This T cell receptor (beta chain) was found in a study of shared clonotypes between healthy human individuals. Naive-designated CD8 cells lacked CD45RO, were positively enriched for CCR7, and omitted terminally differentiated effector memory CD45RA+ cells. Clones were read by immunoSEQ multiplex PCR, and TCRdb kept only the in-frame ones, dropping some. The sample holds around 2,000,000 clones, just under 95% seen once. Input material: naive CD8+ T cells sorted from blood. The source of this sequence is a man between 18 and 35 years old in good health.

Written as DNA, the CDR3 is TGCGCCAGCAGCTTGGCCCGAGGGAACACTGAAGCTTTCTTT. It translates to CASSLARGNTEAFF. The chain links TRBV5-1 to TRBJ1-1, with D uncertain. V shed 0 bases and J shed 1 base, with 7 bases lying between them. Germline V gene data show CDR1 as SGHRS and CDR2 as YFSETQ. The CDR3 runs to 14 residues.